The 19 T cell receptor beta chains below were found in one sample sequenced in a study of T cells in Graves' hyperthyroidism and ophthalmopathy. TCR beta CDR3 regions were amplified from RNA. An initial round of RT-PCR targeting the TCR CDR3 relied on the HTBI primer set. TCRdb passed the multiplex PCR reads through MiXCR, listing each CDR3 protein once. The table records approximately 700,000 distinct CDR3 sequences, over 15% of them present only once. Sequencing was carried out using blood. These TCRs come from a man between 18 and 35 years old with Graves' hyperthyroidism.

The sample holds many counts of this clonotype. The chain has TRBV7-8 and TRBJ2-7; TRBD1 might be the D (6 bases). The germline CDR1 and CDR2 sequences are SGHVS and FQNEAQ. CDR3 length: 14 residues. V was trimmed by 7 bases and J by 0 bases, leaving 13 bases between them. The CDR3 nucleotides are TGTGCCAGCACCGAAACAGGGACCTCCTACGAGCAGTACTTC. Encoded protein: CASTETGTSYEQYF. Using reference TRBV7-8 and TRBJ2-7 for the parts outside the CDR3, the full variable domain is GAGVSQSPRYKVAKRGQDVALRCDPISGHVSLFWYQQALGQGPEFLTYFQNEAQLDKSGLPSDRFFAERPEGSVSTLKIQRTQQEDSAVYLCASTETGTSYEQYFGPGTRLTVT.

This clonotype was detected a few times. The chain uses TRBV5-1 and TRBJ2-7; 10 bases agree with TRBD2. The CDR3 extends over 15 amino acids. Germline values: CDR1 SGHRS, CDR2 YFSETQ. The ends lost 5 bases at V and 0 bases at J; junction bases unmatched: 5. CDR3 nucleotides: TGCGCCAGCAGAGGTCCTAGCGGGAGCTCCTACGAGCAGTACTTC. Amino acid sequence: CASRGPSGSSYEQYF.

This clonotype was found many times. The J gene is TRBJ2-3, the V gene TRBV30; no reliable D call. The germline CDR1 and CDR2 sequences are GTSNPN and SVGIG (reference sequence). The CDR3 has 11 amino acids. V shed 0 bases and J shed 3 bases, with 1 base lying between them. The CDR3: CAWSVTDTQYF. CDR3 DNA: TGTGCCTGGAGTGTAACAGATACGCAGTATTTT. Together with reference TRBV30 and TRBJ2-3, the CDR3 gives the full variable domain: SQTIHQWPATLVQPVGSPLSLECTVEGTSNPNLYWYRQAAGRGLQLLFYSVGIGQISSEVPQNLSASRPQDRQFILSSKKLLLSDSGFYLCAWSVTDTQYFGPGTRLTVL.

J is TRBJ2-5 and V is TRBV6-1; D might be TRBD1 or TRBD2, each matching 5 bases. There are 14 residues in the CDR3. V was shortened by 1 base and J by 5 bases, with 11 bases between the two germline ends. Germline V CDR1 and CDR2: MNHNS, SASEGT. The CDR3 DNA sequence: TGTGCCAGCAGTGAAGTCTGGGACCCCGAGACCCAGTACTTC. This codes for CASSEVWDPETQYF.

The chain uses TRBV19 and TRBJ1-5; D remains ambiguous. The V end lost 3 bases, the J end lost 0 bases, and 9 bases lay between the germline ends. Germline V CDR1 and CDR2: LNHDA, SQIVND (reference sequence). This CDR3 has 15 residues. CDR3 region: CASSIGRYSNQPQHF. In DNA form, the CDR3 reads TGTGCCAGTAGTATCGGGAGGTATAGCAATCAGCCCCAGCATTTT.

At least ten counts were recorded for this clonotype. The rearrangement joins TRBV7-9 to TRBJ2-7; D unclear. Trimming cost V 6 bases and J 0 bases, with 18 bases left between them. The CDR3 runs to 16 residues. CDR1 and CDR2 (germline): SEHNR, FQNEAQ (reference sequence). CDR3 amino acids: CASRSIYGCASYEQYF. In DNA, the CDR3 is TGTGCCAGCAGGTCCATATACGGGTGTGCCTCCTACGAGCAGTACTTC.

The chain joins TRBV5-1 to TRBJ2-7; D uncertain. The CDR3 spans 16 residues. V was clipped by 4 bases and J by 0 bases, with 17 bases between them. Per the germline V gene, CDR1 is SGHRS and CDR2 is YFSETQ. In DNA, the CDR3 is TGCGCCAGCAGCCCAGGTCCATCTAGGAGCTCCTACGAGCAGTACTTC. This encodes CASSPGPSRSSYEQYF.

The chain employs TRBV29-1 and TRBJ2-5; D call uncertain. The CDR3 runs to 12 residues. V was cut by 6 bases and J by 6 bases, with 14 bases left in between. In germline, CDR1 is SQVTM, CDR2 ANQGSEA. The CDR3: CSVYKEFKTQYF. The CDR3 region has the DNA TGCAGCGTGTACAAAGAGTTCAAGACCCAGTACTTC.

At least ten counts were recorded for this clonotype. This CDR3 reads CSVHGTGGTDTQYF. DNA for the CDR3: TGCAGCGTCCACGGGACAGGGGGCACAGATACGCAGTATTTT. This chain links TRBV29-1 with TRBJ2-3, with 10 bases that match TRBD1. This CDR3 spans 14 amino acids. The V and J ends lost 6 bases and 1 base, in that order; junction bases with no gene match: 4. Germline values: CDR1 SQVTM, CDR2 ANQGSEA.

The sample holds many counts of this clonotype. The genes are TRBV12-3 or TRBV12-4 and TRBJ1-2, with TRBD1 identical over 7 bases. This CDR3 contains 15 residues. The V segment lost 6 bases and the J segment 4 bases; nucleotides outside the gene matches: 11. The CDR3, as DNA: TGTGCCAGCAGGCCTGACTTGGGACAGTTCTATGGCTACACCTTC. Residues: CASRPDLGQFYGYTF.

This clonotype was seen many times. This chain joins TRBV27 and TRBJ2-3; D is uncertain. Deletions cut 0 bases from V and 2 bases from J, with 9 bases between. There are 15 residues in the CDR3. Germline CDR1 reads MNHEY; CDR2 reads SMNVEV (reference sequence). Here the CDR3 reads CASSLSRIPTDTQYF. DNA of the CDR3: TGTGCCAGCAGTTTATCAAGGATCCCCACAGATACGCAGTATTTT.

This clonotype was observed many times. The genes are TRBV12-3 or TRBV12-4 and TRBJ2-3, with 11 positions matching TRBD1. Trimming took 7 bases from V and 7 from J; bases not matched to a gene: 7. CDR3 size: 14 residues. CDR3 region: CASTLGQGAYTQYF. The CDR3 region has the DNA TGTGCCAGCACCCTAGGACAGGGGGCATATACGCAGTATTTT.

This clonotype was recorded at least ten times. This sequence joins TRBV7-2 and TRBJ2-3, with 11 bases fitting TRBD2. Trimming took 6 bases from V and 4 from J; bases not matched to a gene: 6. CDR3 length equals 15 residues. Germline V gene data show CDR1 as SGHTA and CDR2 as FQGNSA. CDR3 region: CASSKLAGVADTQYF. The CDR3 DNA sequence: TGTGCCAGCAGTAAACTAGCGGGAGTGGCAGATACGCAGTATTTT.

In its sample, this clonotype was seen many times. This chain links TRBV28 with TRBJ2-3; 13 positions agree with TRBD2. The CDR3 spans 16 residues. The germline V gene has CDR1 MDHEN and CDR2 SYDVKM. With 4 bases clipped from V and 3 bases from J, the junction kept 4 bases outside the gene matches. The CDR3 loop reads CASSSGLAGVTDTQYF. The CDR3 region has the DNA TGTGCCAGCAGTTCCGGACTAGCGGGAGTAACAGATACGCAGTATTTT. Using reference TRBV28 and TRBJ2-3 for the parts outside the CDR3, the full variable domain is DVKVTQSSRYLVKRTGEKVFLECVQDMDHENMFWYRQDPGLGLRLIYFSYDVKMKEKGDIPEGYSVSREKKERFSLILESASTNQTSMYLCASSSGLAGVTDTQYFGPGTRLTVL.

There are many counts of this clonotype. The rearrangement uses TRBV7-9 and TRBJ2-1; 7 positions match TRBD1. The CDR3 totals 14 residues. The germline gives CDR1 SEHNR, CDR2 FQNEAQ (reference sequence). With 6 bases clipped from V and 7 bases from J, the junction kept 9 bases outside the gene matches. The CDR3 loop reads CASSPGQTRNEQFF. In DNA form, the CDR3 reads TGTGCCAGCAGTCCGGGACAGACCAGGAATGAGCAGTTCTTC.

The CDR3 sequence is CSARTSGFPEQYF. Here the CDR3 DNA reads TGCAGTGCTAGGACTAGCGGGTTTCCCGAGCAGTACTTC. This chain joins TRBV20-1 and TRBJ2-7, with 10 bases identical to TRBD2. V lost 3 bases and J lost 6; bases outside the gene matches: 5. From germline, CDR1 is DFQATT and CDR2 SNEGSKA (reference sequence). This CDR3 contains 13 residues.

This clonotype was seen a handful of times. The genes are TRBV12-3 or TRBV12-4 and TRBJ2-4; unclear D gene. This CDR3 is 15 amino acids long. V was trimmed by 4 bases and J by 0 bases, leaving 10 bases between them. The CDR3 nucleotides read TGTGCCAGCAGTTCCACTACCTTAGCCAAAAACATTCAGTACTTC. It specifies CASSSTTLAKNIQYF.

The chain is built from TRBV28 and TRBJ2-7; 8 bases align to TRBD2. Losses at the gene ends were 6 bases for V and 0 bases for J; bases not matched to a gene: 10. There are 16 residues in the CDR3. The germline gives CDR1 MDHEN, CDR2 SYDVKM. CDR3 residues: CASSSPEREFSYEQYF. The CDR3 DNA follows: TGTGCCAGCAGCTCCCCAGAGCGGGAGTTCTCCTACGAGCAGTACTTC.

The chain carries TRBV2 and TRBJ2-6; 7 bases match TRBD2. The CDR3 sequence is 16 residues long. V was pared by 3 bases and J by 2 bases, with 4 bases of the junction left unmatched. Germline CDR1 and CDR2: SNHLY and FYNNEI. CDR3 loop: CASSDRGLTGANVLTF. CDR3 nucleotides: TGTGCCAGCAGTGATCGGGGACTAACTGGGGCCAACGTCCTGACTTTC.